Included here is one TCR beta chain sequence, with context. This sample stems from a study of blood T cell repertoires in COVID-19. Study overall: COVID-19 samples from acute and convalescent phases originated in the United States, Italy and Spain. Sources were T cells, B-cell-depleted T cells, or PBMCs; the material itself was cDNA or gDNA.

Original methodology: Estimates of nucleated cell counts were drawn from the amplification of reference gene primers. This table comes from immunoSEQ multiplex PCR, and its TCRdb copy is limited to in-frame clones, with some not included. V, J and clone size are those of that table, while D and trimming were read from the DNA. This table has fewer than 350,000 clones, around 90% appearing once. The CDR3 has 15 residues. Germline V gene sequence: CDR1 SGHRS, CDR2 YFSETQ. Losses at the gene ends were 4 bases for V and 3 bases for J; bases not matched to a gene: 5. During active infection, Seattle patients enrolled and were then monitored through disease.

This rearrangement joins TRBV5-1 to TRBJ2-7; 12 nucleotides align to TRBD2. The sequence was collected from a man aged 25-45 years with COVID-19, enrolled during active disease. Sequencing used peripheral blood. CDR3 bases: TGCGCCAGCAGCACCCTAGCGGGAGGGAACTACGAGCAGTACTTC. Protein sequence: CASSTLAGGNYEQYF.